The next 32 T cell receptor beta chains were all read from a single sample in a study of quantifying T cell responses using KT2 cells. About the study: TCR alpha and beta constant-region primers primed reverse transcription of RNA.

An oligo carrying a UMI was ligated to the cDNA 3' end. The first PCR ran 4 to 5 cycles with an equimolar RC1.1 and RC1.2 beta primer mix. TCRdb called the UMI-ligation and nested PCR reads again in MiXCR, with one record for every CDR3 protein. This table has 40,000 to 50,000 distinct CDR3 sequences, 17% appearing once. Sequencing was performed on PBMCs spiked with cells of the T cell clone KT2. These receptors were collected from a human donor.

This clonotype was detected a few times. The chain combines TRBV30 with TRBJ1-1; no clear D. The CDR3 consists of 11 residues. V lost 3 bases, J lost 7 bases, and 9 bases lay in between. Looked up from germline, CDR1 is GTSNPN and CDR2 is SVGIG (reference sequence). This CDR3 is CAWRVGDEAFF. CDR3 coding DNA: TGTGCCTGGAGGGTAGGAGATGAAGCTTTCTTT.

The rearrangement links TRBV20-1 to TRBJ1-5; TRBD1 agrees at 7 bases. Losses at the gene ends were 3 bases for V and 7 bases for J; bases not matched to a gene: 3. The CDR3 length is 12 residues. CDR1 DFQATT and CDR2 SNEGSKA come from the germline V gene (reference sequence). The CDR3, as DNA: TGCAGTGCTAGTGGACAGGTACAGCCCCAGCATTTT. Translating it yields CSASGQVQPQHF.

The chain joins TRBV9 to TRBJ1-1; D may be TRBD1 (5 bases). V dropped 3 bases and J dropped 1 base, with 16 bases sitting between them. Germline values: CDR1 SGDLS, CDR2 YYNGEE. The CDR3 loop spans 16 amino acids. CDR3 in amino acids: CASSAEGAGWNTEAFF. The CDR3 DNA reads TGTGCCAGCAGCGCCGAAGGGGCAGGGTGGAACACTGAAGCTTTCTTT.

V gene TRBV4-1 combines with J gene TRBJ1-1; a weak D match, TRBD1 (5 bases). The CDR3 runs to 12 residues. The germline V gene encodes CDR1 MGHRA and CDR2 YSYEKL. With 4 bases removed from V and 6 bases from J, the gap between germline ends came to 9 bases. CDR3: CASSLGDAEAFF. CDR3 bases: TGCGCCAGCAGCCTAGGGGACGCTGAAGCTTTCTTT.

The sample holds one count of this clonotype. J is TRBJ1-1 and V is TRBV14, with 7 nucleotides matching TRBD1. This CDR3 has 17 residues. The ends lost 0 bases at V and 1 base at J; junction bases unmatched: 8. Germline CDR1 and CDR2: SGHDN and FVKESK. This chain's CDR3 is CASSQEPSGGANTEAFF. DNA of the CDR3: TGTGCCAGCAGCCAAGAGCCGTCAGGGGGGGCGAACACTGAAGCTTTCTTT.

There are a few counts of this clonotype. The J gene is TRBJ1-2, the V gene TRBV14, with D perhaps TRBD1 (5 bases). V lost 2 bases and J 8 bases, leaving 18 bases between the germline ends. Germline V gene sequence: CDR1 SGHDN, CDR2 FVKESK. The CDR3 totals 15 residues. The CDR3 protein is CASSQLLGRGRGYTF. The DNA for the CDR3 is TGTGCCAGCAGCCAACTCCTGGGCCGGGGCCGGGGCTACACCTTC.

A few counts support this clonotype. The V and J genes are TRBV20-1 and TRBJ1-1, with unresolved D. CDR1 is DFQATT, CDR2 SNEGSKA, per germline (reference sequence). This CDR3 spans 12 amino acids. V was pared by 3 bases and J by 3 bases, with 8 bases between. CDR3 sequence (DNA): TGCAGTGCTAGGATGGGAGACACTGAAGCTTTCTTT. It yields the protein CSARMGDTEAFF.

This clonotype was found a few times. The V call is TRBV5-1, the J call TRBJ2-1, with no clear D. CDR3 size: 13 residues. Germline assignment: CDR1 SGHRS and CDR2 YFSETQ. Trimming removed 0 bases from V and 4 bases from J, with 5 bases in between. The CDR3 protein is CASSLDQYNEQFF. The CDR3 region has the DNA TGCGCCAGCAGCTTGGACCAATACAATGAGCAGTTCTTC.

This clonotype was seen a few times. The CDR3 region has the DNA TGCAGTGCTACGGAACAGGGGACCTATGGCTACACCTTC. Its protein is CSATEQGTYGYTF. The chain is built from TRBV20-1 and TRBJ1-2; TRBD1 agrees at 7 bases. The CDR3 has 13 residues. Unmatched junction bases numbered 6, after V lost 4 bases and J lost 4 bases. Germline V lookup: CDR1 DFQATT, CDR2 SNEGSKA (reference sequence).

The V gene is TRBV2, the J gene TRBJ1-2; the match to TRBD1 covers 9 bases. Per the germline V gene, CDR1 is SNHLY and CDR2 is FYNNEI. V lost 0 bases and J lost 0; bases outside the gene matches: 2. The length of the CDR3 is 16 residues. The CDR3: CASSEADRGANYGYTF. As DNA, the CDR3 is TGTGCCAGCAGTGAAGCGGACAGGGGAGCTAACTATGGCTACACCTTC.

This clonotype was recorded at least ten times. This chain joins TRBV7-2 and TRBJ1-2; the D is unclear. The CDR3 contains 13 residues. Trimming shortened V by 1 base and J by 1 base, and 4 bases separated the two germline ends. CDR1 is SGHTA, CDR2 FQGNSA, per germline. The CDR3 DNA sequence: TGTGCCAGCAGCTTAGACAATAACTATGGCTACACCTTC. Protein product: CASSLDNNYGYTF.

CDR3 sequence reads: CASSGTSGRASEQFF. The CDR3, as DNA: TGTGCCAGCAGCGGGACTAGCGGGAGGGCCAGTGAGCAGTTCTTC. The V call is TRBV9, the J call TRBJ2-1, with 15 bases identical to TRBD2. Per the germline V gene, CDR1 is SGDLS and CDR2 is YYNGEE. V was clipped by 3 bases and J by 9 bases; unmatched bases: 4. The CDR3 is 15 residues long.

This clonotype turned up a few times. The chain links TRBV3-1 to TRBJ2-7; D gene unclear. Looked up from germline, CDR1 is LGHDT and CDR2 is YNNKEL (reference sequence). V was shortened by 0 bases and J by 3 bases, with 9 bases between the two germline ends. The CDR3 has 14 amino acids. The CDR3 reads CASSQESQVYEQYF. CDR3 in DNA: TGTGCCAGCAGCCAAGAGAGCCAGGTCTACGAGCAGTACTTC.

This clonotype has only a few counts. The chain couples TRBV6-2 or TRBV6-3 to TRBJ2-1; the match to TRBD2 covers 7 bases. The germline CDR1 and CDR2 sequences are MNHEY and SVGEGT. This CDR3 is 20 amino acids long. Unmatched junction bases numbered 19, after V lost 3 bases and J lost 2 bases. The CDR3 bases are TGTGCCAGCAGTTATCCGGTGGGATTTCAGCGGGACCCTACCTACAATGAGCAGTTCTTC. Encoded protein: CASSYPVGFQRDPTYNEQFF.

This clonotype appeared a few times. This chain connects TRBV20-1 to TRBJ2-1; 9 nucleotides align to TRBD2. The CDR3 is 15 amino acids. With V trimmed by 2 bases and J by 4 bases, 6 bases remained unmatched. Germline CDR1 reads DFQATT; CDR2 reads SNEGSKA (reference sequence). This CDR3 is CSARSLAGEYNEQFF. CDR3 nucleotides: TGCAGTGCTAGATCTTTAGCGGGGGAATACAATGAGCAGTTCTTC.

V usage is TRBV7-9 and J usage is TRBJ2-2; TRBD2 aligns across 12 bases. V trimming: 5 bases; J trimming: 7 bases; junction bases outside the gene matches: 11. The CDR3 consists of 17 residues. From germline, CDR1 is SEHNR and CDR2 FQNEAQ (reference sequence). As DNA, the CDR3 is TGTGCCAGCAGCCGGACTAGCGGGACTGCCCTAGGCGGGGAGCTGTTTTTT. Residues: CASSRTSGTALGGELFF.

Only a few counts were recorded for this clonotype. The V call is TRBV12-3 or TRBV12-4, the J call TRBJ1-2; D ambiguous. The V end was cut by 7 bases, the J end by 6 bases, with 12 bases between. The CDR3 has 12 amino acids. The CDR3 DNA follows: TGTGCCAGCACTCGAGGACCCAATGGCTACACCTTC. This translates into CASTRGPNGYTF.

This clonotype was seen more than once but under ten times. CDR3 sequence reads: CSVLTPPTGLSEAFF. CDR3 in DNA: TGCAGCGTCCTAACGCCGCCGACAGGTCTCTCTGAAGCTTTCTTT. The V gene is TRBV29-1, the J gene TRBJ1-1; maybe TRBD1 (6 bases). There are 15 residues in the CDR3. Looked up from germline, CDR1 is SQVTM and CDR2 is ANQGSEA. V lost 6 bases and J 6 bases, leaving 23 bases between the germline ends.

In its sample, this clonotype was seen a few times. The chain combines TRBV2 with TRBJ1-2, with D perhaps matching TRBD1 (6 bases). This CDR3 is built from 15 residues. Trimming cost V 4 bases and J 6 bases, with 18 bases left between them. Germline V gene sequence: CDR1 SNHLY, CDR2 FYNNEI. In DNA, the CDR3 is TGTGCCAGCAGTGCACTGCCAGGGGCTTTGGATGGCTACACCTTC. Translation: CASSALPGALDGYTF.

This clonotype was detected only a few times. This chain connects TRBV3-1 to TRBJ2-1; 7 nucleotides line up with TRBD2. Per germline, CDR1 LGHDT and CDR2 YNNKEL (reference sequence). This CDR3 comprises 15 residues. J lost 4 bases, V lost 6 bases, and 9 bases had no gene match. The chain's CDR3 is CASSQNGGSYNEQFF. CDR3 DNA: TGTGCCAGCAGTCAAAACGGGGGGTCATACAATGAGCAGTTCTTC.

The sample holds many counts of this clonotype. The CDR3 sequence: CSVGDSSGANVLTF. CDR3 nucleotide sequence: TGCAGCGTCGGGGACTCCTCTGGGGCCAACGTCCTGACTTTC. The chain uses TRBV29-1 and TRBJ2-6; a weak D match, TRBD2 (6 bases). The CDR3 runs to 14 residues. Germline values: CDR1 SQVTM, CDR2 ANQGSEA. V lost 6 bases, J lost 0 bases, and 9 bases lay in between.

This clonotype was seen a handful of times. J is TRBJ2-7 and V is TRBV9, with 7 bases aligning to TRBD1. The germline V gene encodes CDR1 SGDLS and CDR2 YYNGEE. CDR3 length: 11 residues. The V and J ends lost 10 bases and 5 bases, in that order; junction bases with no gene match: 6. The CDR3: CASGTDHEQYF. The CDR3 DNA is TGTGCCTCCGGGACAGATCACGAGCAGTACTTC.

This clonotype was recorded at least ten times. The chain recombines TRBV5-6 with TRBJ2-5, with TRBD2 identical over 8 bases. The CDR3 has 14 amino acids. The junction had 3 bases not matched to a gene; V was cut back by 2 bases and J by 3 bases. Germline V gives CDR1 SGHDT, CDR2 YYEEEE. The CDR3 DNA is TGTGCCAGCAGCTTCTGGGGACTAGAAGAGACCCAGTACTTC. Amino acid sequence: CASSFWGLEETQYF.

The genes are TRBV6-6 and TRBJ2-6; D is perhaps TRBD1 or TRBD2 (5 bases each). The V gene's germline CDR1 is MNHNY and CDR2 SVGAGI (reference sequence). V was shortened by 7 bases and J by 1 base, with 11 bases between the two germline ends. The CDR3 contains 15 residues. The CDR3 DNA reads TGTGCCAGCACCTATGAGGGGTCTGGGGCCAACGTCCTGACTTTC. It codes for CASTYEGSGANVLTF.

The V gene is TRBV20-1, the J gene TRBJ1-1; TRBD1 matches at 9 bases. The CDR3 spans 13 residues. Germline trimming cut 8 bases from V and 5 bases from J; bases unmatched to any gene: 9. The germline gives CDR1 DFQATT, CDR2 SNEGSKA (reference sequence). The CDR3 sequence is CSTLGQGRTEAFF. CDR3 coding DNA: TGCAGTACCCTAGGACAGGGGCGAACTGAAGCTTTCTTT.

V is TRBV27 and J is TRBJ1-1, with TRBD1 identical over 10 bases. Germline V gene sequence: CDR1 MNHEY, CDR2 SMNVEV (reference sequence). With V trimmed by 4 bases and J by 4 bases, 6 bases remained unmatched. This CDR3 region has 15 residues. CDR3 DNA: TGTGCCAGCAGTTCCGGGACAGGGGCCGCCACTGAAGCTTTCTTT. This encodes CASSSGTGAATEAFF.

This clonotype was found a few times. CDR3 nucleotide sequence: TGTGCCAGCAGCCGCCGGTACGACCCGGGACAGACTGAAGCTTTCTTT. This encodes CASSRRYDPGQTEAFF. V usage is TRBV3-1 and J usage is TRBJ1-1, with TRBD1 matching over 7 bases. V was pared by 4 bases and J by 5 bases, with 13 bases of the junction left unmatched. The CDR3 length is 16 residues. CDR1 LGHDT and CDR2 YNNKEL come from the germline V gene (reference sequence).

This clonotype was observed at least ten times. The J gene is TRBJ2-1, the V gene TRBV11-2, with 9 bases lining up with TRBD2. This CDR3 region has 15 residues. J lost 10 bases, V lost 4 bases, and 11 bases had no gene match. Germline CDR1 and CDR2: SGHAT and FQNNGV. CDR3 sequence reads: CASSSEISGRREQFF. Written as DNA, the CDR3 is TGTGCCAGCAGCTCTGAGATTAGCGGGAGAAGGGAGCAGTTCTTC.

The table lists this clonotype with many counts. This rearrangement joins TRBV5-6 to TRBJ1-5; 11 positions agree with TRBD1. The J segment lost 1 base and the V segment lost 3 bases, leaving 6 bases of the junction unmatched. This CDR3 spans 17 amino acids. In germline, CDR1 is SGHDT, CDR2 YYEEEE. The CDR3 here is CASSWTGGRLSNQPQHF. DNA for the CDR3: TGTGCCAGCAGCTGGACAGGGGGCAGGTTGAGCAATCAGCCCCAGCATTTT. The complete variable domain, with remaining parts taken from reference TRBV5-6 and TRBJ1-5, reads DAGVTQSPTHLIKTRGQQVTLRCSPKSGHDTVSWYQQALGQGPQFIFQYYEEEERQRGNFPDRFSGHQFPNYSSELNVNALLLGDSALYLCASSWTGGRLSNQPQHFGDGTRLSIL.

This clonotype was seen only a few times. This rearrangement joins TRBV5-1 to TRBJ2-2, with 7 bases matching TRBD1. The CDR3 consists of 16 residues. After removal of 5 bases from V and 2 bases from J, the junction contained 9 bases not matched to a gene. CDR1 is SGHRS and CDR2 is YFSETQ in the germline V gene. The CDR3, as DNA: TGCGCCAGCAGTCCCGCCGGGACAGCCAACACCGGGGAGCTGTTTTTT. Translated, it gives CASSPAGTANTGELFF.

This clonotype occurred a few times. Here the CDR3 reads CASSVGATYNEQFF. DNA of the CDR3: TGTGCCAGCAGCGTAGGAGCGACCTACAATGAGCAGTTCTTC. The chain has TRBV9 and TRBJ2-1; no definite D call. From germline, CDR1 is SGDLS and CDR2 YYNGEE. The CDR3 is 14 residues long. Trimming cost V 0 bases and J 2 bases, with 6 bases left between them.

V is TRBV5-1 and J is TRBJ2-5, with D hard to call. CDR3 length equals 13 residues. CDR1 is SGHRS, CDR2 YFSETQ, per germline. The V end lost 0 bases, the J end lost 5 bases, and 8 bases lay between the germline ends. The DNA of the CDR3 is TGCGCCAGCAGCTTGGGTCCGCGGGAGACCCAGTACTTC. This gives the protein CASSLGPRETQYF.